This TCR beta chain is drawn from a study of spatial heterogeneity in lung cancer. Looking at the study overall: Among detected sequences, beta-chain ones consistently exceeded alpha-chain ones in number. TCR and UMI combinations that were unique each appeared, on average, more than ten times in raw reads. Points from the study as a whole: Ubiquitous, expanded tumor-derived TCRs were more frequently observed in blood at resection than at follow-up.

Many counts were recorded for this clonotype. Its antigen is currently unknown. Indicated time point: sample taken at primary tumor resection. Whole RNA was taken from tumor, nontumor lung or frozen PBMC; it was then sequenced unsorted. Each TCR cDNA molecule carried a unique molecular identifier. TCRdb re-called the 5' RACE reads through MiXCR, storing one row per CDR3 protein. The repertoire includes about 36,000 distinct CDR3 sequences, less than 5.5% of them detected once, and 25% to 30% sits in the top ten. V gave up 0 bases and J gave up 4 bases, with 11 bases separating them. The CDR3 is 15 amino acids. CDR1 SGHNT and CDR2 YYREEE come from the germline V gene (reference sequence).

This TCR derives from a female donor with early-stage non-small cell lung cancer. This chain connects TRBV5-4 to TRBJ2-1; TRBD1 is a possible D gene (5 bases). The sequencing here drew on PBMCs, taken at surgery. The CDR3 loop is CASSLDQGSYNEQFF. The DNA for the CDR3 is TGTGCCAGCAGCTTGGATCAGGGCTCGTACAATGAGCAGTTCTTC.